These 10 T cell receptor beta chains originate from one sample sequenced in a study of T-cell memory formation after mild COVID-19. TCRdb processed the 5' RACE reads anew with MiXCR; each CDR3 protein has one entry. The sample holds around 150,000 distinct CDR3 sequences, less than 40% seen once. Input material: PBMCs or a T cell subset sorted from them (not recorded which). The receptor set was obtained from an adult woman who had mild COVID-19 (a few samples of this study predate the infection). Cell type and time point are not known.

This clonotype appeared a few times. The J gene is TRBJ2-5, the V gene TRBV2; D is unresolved. The V and J ends lost 8 bases and 5 bases respectively, with 9 bases between them. Looked up from germline, CDR1 is SNHLY and CDR2 is FYNNEI. CDR3 length: 11 amino acids. This CDR3 is CASPSDETQYF. CDR3 DNA: TGTGCCAGCCCTAGTGATGAGACCCAGTACTTC.

This clonotype was seen a few times. This sequence joins TRBV5-1 and TRBJ2-5; D is unresolved. Trimming took off 5 bases at V and 2 bases at J, with 16 bases between the two ends. The CDR3 spans 15 residues. Germline assignment: CDR1 SGHRS and CDR2 YFSETQ. CDR3 DNA sequence: TGCGCCAGCAGTTTCTTCGGACGCACACAAGAGACCCAGTACTTC. Translated, it gives CASSFFGRTQETQYF. Combining the CDR3 with reference TRBV5-1 and TRBJ2-5 gives the whole variable domain KAGVTQTPRYLIKTRGQQVTLSCSPISGHRSVSWYQQTPGQGLQFLFEYFSETQRNKGNFPGRFSGRQFSNSRSEMNVSTLELGDSALYLCASSFFGRTQETQYFGPGTRLLVL.

The chain combines TRBV4-1 with TRBJ2-5, with 10 bases matching TRBD2. CDR1 MGHRA and CDR2 YSYEKL come from the germline V gene. There are 16 residues in the CDR3. The V gene end was trimmed by 3 bases and the J gene end by 1 base; junction bases not matched to a gene: 5. CDR3 coding DNA: TGCGCCAGCAGCCAGTTTAGCGGGGGGACCCAAGAGACCCAGTACTTC. The encoded protein is CASSQFSGGTQETQYF.

In its sample, this clonotype was seen once. The J gene is TRBJ2-1, the V gene TRBV6-1; unclear D gene. V was cut by 2 bases and J by 8 bases, with 13 bases left in between. Germline V CDR1 and CDR2: MNHNS, SASEGT. The length of the CDR3 is 14 residues. The CDR3, as DNA: TGTGCCAGCAGTGAAAATCAACCATATTATGAGCAGTTCTTC. As protein: CASSENQPYYEQFF.

In DNA form, the CDR3 reads TGCGCCAGCAGCCGCGATGGGACGGATGGCTACACCTTC. Translated, it gives CASSRDGTDGYTF. V is TRBV4-1 and J is TRBJ1-2; D perhaps matches TRBD1 (5 bases). Germline values: CDR1 MGHRA, CDR2 YSYEKL. Trimming took 4 bases from V and 6 from J, leaving 12 bases between them. The CDR3 consists of 13 residues.

This chain connects TRBV28 to TRBJ2-1; D is undetermined. The CDR3 spans 15 residues. The V and J ends lost 6 bases and 0 bases respectively, with 12 bases between them. CDR1 MDHEN and CDR2 SYDVKM come from the germline V gene. The CDR3 nucleotides read TGTGCCAGCAGCTCAATCCAGAGCTCCTACAATGAGCAGTTCTTC. Amino acid sequence: CASSSIQSSYNEQFF.

This clonotype appeared many times. The rearrangement uses TRBV4-2 and TRBJ2-6; 11 nucleotides align to TRBD2. Germline CDR1 reads LGHNA; CDR2 reads YNFKEQ. Trimming cost V 3 bases and J 4 bases; bases outside gene matches: 5. The CDR3 loop spans 17 amino acids. For the CDR3, the DNA is TGTGCCAGCAGCCACCTAGCGGGAGGATCCGGGGCCAACGTCCTGACTTTC. Protein sequence: CASSHLAGGSGANVLTF.

V usage is TRBV7-9 and J usage is TRBJ1-2; no reliable D call. With 0 bases removed from V and 2 bases from J, the gap between germline ends came to 7 bases. Germline assignment: CDR1 SEHNR and CDR2 FQNEAQ (reference sequence). This CDR3 has 14 residues. The CDR3 bases are TGTGCCAGCAGCTTAGCGAGTCGAAACTATGGCTACACCTTC. Encoded protein: CASSLASRNYGYTF.

The chain recombines TRBV4-2 with TRBJ2-1; perhaps TRBD2 as D (5 bases). CDR1 LGHNA and CDR2 YNFKEQ come from the germline V gene. This CDR3 region has 15 residues. V was pared by 0 bases and J by 7 bases, with 13 bases between. As DNA, the CDR3 is TGTGCCAGCAGCCAAGAGGGCCTCTCGGGGAATGAGCAGTTCTTC. This sequence encodes CASSQEGLSGNEQFF.

The chain couples TRBV7-9 to TRBJ1-1; TRBD1 matches 8 bases. This CDR3 spans 19 amino acids. V lost 1 base, J lost 0 bases, and 13 bases stayed unmatched. Germline V CDR1 and CDR2: SEHNR, FQNEAQ (reference sequence). The CDR3, as DNA: TGTGCCAGCAGCTTAGGCCTTTCGGCCCTGACAGGGGTGAACACTGAAGCTTTCTTT. Amino acid sequence: CASSLGLSALTGVNTEAFF.